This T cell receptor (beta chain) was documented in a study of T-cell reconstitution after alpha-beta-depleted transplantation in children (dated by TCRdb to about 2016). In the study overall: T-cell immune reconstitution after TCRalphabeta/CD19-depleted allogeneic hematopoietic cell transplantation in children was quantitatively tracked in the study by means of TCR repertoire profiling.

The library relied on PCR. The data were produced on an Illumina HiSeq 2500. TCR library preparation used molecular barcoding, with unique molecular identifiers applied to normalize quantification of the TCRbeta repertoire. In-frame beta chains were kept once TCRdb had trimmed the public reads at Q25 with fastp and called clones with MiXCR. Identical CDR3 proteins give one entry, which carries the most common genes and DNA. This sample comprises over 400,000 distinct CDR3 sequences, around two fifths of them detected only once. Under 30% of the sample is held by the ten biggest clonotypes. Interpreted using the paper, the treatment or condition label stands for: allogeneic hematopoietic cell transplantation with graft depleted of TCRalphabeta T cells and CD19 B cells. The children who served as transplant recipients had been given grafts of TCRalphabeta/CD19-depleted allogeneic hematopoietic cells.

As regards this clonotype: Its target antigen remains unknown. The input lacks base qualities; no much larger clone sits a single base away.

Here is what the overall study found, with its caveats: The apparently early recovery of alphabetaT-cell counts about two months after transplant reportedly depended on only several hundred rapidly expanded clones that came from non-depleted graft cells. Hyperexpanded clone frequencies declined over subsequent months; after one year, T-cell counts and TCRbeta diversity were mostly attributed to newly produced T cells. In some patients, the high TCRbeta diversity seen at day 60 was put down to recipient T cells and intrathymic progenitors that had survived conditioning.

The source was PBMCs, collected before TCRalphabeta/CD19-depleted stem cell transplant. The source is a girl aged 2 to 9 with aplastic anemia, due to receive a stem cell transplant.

The DNA reads as follows: TGCAGTGCGTCATATGGCTACACCTTC. Translated, it gives CSASYGYTF. This receptor chain uses TRBV20-1 and TRBJ1-2; no D gene is confidently identified. The cysteine opens and the phenylalanine closes a CDR3 of 9 amino acids. The DNA shown is the 27-base CDR3, in frame from base 1. Trimming removed 6 bases from V and 5 bases from J, leaving 4 bases between the germline ends. Taken from the germline V gene (reference sequence), the CDR1 and CDR2 loops are DFQATT and SNEGSKA.